These T cell receptor beta chains were read from a single sample in a study of cytotoxic CD8 clonotypes in ibrutinib-treated CLL. Here immunoSEQ multiplex PCR was the method, and the copy in TCRdb shows in-frame clones only, minus some. The sample includes 300,000 to 350,000 clones, 80% of them seen just once. Sequenced here: PBMCs, sampled before ibrutinib treatment. These receptors were taken from a human donor with chronic lymphocytic leukemia. Both conserved end residues are part of each CDR3. D genes are given only for firm matches. Clone size is shown for a subset of rows, as once, few, many or a class of expanded clone.

CDR3 DNA: TGTGCCAGCAGCCCCTTCTCCCTAGGCAGATCTGGAAACACCATATATTTT
CDR3 protein: CASSPFSLGRSGNTIYF
D gene: -
clone size: -
J gene: TRBJ1-3
V gene: TRBV7-2
CDR3 length: 17

CDR3 DNA: TGCGCCAGCAGCTTAGGGGTTAGCAATCAGCCCCAGCATTTT
CDR3 protein: CASSLGVSNQPQHF
D gene: -
clone size: -
J gene: TRBJ1-5
V gene: TRBV5-1
CDR3 length: 14

CDR3 DNA: TGTGCCAGCAGCCAAAGGGGGCTGGGGGCGGGGGAGACCCAGTACTTC
CDR3 protein: CASSQRGLGAGETQYF
D gene: -
clone size: once
J gene: TRBJ2-5
V gene: TRBV11-2
CDR3 length: 16

CDR3 DNA: TGTGCCAGCAGTTTATTGGGCGGAAAACTGTTTTTT
CDR3 protein: CASSLLGGKLFF
D gene: -
clone size: few
J gene: TRBJ1-4
V gene: TRBV28
CDR3 length: 12

CDR3 DNA: TGTGCCAGCAGTTCGGGTAGGACCTACGAGCAGTACTTC
CDR3 protein: CASSSGRTYEQYF
D gene: -
clone size: -
J gene: TRBJ2-7
V gene: TRBV27
CDR3 length: 13

CDR3 DNA: TGTGCCAGCAGCTCTAGACTAGCGGGAGGGCGGGAGACCCAGTACTTC
CDR3 protein: CASSSRLAGGRETQYF
D gene: TRBD2
clone size: -
J gene: TRBJ2-5
V gene: TRBV7-2
CDR3 length: 16

CDR3 DNA: TGTGCCTGGAGTCCAGGACTAGCGGGAGGTGGGCTGTTTTTT
CDR3 protein: CAWSPGLAGGGLFF
D gene: TRBD2
clone size: -
J gene: TRBJ2-2
V gene: TRBV30
CDR3 length: 14

CDR3 DNA: TGTGCCAGCAGTTCCTCAGGGGAATATGGCTACACCTTC
CDR3 protein: CASSSSGEYGYTF
D gene: -
clone size: -
J gene: TRBJ1-2
V gene: TRBV6-6
CDR3 length: 13

CDR3 DNA: TGTGCCAGCAGCCATTCGGCGGCCAACTATGGCTACACCTTC
CDR3 protein: CASSHSAANYGYTF
D gene: -
clone size: -
J gene: TRBJ1-2
V gene: TRBV5-4
CDR3 length: 14

CDR3 DNA: TGCGCCAGCAGTACGAAGGCGGCCAGCGGGACGAGAGAAACCTACAATGAGCAGTTCTTC
CDR3 protein: CASSTKAASGTRETYNEQFF
D gene: TRBD2
clone size: -
J gene: TRBJ2-1
V gene: TRBV10-1
CDR3 length: 20

CDR3 DNA: TGTGCCAGCTCACCACCGGGACTAGCTAGTGAGCAGTTCTTC
CDR3 protein: CASSPPGLASEQFF
D gene: TRBD2
clone size: few
J gene: TRBJ2-1
V gene: TRBV18
CDR3 length: 14

CDR3 DNA: TGTGCCAGCAGGTACGTGGGGGCAGGCACAGATACGCAGTATTTT
CDR3 protein: CASRYVGAGTDTQYF
D gene: -
clone size: -
J gene: TRBJ2-3
V gene: TRBV5-6
CDR3 length: 15

CDR3 DNA: TGCAGCGTTGGGACTAGCGGGACCCAAGAGACCCAGTACTTC
CDR3 protein: CSVGTSGTQETQYF
D gene: TRBD2
clone size: -
J gene: TRBJ2-5
V gene: TRBV29-1
CDR3 length: 14

CDR3 DNA: TGTGCCAGCAGTTTAAGGGTCTCCTACAATGAGCAGTTCTTC
CDR3 protein: CASSLRVSYNEQFF
D gene: -
clone size: -
J gene: TRBJ2-1
V gene: TRBV28
CDR3 length: 14

CDR3 DNA: TGTGCCAGCAGTTACGACAGCGTCTATGGCTACACCTTC
CDR3 protein: CASSYDSVYGYTF
D gene: -
clone size: few
J gene: TRBJ1-2
V gene: TRBV6-6
CDR3 length: 13

CDR3 DNA: TGTGCCAGCAGCTCTATTTCAGGGACAGGCTCTACTGAAGCTTTCTTT
CDR3 protein: CASSSISGTGSTEAFF
D gene: TRBD1
clone size: -
J gene: TRBJ1-1
V gene: TRBV11-2
CDR3 length: 16

CDR3 DNA: TGTGCCAGCAGCTCACTTTCTGTGAGCTCCTACGAGCAGTACTTC
CDR3 protein: CASSSLSVSSYEQYF
D gene: -
clone size: -
J gene: TRBJ2-7
V gene: TRBV7-9
CDR3 length: 15